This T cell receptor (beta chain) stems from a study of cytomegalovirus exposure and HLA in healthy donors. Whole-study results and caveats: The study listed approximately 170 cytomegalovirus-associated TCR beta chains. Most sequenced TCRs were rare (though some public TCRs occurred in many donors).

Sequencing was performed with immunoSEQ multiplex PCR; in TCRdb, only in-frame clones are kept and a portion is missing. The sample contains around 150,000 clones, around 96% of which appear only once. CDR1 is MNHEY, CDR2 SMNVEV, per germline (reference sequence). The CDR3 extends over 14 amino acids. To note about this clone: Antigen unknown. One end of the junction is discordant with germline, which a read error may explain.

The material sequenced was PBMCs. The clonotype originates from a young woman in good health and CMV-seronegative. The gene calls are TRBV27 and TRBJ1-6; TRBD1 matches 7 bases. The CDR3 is CASSAGTANSPLHF. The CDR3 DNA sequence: TGTGCCAGCAGTGCCGGGACAGCTAATTCTCCCCTCCACTTT.